This entry concerns a single T cell receptor (beta chain). No cognate antigen has been identified for it. One end of the junction is discordant with germline, which a read error may explain. The cohort comprised around 700 healthy bone marrow donors. All cohort members were sampled while nominally healthy, although unrecorded immune exposures were likely present. The donor tested CMV seronegative and was one of the 352 seronegative cohort members. Each donor provided a peripheral blood sample, and peripheral blood mononuclear cells were used for TCR beta sequencing. Genomic DNA extraction from the blood cell samples was performed with the Qiagen DNeasy Blood Extraction Kit. These data originate in a study of cytomegalovirus exposure and HLA in healthy donors (dated by TCRdb to between 2016 and 2019). About the study as a whole: In an earlier analysis of 450 to 750 of the donors, 276 Gb of sequence data and 117 million unique TCR beta sequences from about 179 million T cells were reported. An early release covering roughly 600 HLA-typed donors comprised approximately 290 gigabases of sequencing data and tens of millions of unique TCR sequences. Of the roughly 400 genotyped donors, approximately 83% fell in the genetic ancestry cluster associated with self-reported Caucasian donors. The aim of the study was to test whether cataloging public T cell receptors could identify signatures of past pathogen exposure. Using immunosequencing, the study profiled T cell repertoires from 500 to 800 subjects and related those repertoires to cytomegalovirus serostatus. Besides the first cohort of about 730 subjects, a separate validation cohort made up of over a hundred different subjects was used. The study combined high-throughput TCR immunosequencing, statistical association of individual TCRs with disease status, and machine learning to predict cytomegalovirus infection status. In a later analysis, previously published TCR beta repertoires from about 670 donors were re-analyzed and high-resolution HLA genotyping was added so that TCR occurrence patterns could be studied. Rather than using new phenotypic data, the later analysis identified candidate immune exposures from TCR beta sequences and from how often those sequences occurred across donors. To decide whether each TCR beta V gene segment behaved as functional or pseudogenic, an earlier analysis of approximately 590 of the donors relied on high-throughput TCR beta sequencing. Donor age, sex, ethnicity and CMV serostatus were collected together with the repertoire data. A later genetic analysis used genome-wide SNP genotypes for about 60% of the roughly 670 donors, treating that subset as a discovery cohort. All discovery cohort repertoires had been generated on a single sequencing platform. Class I and class II HLA loci were covered by the typing at four-digit resolution. The number of donors typed differed by locus, with about 629-640 for A, B, C, DRB1 and DQB1, roughly 520 for DQA1, about 610 for DPA1, and some 470 for DPB1. About 5 DR-DQ haplotypes were handled as single units for association and clustering, since linkage in the cohort was strong. On average, around 230,000 unique TCR beta nucleotide sequences were sequenced per donor among a few hundred genotyped donors of the cohort, with 15% to 20% of those sequences being non-productive. Findings and caveats that apply to the study as a whole: The study listed 164 TCR beta chains as associated with cytomegalovirus. Linkage disequilibrium might explain the correlated functional status among segregating V segments, but an unknown experimental factor could not be excluded. Immune exposure information for the cohort was limited to CMV serostatus. A further reported finding was that TCR beta sequences accurately predicted the HLA-A and HLA-B alleles for most subjects in the first cohort. This cohort had only TCR beta chains sequenced, and the lack of alpha or paired-chain data limited which features could be detected. A later analysis associated about 16,000 TCR beta sequences with specific HLA alleles at a false discovery rate of 0.05. Compared with the 666-donor mean, donors in an Asian-associated ancestry cluster had fewer N-insertions in productive TCRs, according to a later genetic analysis. According to a later analysis, TCR association rates differed among HLA loci, with DRB1 alleles showing the most associated TCRs and HLA-C alleles showing the fewest. In both the original and validation cohorts, the classifier was reported to diagnose cytomegalovirus status with high specificity and sensitivity. A cluster of highly shared sequence variants was judged likely to be a technical artifact of the sequencing pipeline. A later genetic analysis associated a missense DCLRE1C variant with V-gene and J-gene trimming of TCR beta chains, and an independent cohort replicated the association. Assigning TCR associations to individual alleles was difficult when HLA alleles, especially DR and DQ, strongly co-occurred. The authors suggested that the approach could potentially be generalized to other disease states and immunological phenotypes. Because some donors lacked HLA typing at each locus, the association tests relied only on the typed subset. Across donors, most TCR sequences were observed very rarely, whereas some public TCRs were present in many individuals. The presence/absence analyses assumed that sequencing depth was roughly uniform across donors, and that assumption may not be true. Three of the identified cytomegalovirus-associated TCR beta chains were confirmed in vitro to be specific for cytomegalovirus antigens. A later analysis found that most CMV-associated TCR beta chains appeared HLA-restricted, with HLA associations seemingly driven largely by CMV exposure. In a later analysis, HLA-associated TCR beta chains showed more clonal expansion and lower generation probabilities than non-associated chains that were equally common. A later analysis reported that several top co-occurrence clusters appeared linked to parvovirus B19, influenza, CMV and Epstein-Barr virus. Broadly in line with IMGT annotations, most TCR beta V segments showed up in productive rearrangements about 87% or about 30% of the time in an earlier analysis of several hundred of the donors. The earlier analysis of approximately 540 of the donors excluded roughly 16 rarely observed V segments, including chromosome 9 orphons, because counts were too low.

The method was the immunoSEQ multiplex PCR assay. The multiplex PCR relied on a mix of 60 forward primers for TCR Vbeta segments and 13 reverse primers for TCR Jbeta segments. A multiplex PCR assay on genomic DNA amplified the CDR3 region of rearranged TCR beta genes. Amplified TCR beta libraries were sequenced as 87-base-pair reads on the Illumina HiSeq System. The authors processed their data as follows. In a later analysis, tens of millions of unique TCR beta chains were counted across the roughly 670 repertoires, and around 10 million of these chains were shared by at least two donors. To remove PCR and sequencing errors, raw reads were error-corrected and collapsed into unique sequences using a nearest-neighbor algorithm that merged closely related sequences. To assign V, D and J gene segments, CDR3 sequences were aligned to IMGT reference sequences. For a sequence to be retained, at least a six-nucleotide match to both a V gene segment and a J gene segment was required. Rearrangements were classified as productive when the CDR3 lacked stop codons and remained in frame with V and J, and all other rearrangements were classified as non-productive. CDR3 was defined according to IMGT convention as the region running from the second conserved V-encoded cysteine to the conserved J-encoded phenylalanine. In an earlier analysis of more than 550 of the donors, sequences lacking an unambiguous match to a single V gene segment were excluded. An earlier analysis of over 450 of the donors classified V segments as functional when productive rearrangements were above 56.7% and as segregating when the standard deviation between donors was above 5%. A statistical classification framework was built for diagnosing cytomegalovirus status from the catalog of TCR beta chain sequences. V and J gene assignment, in a later analysis, came from comparing TCR nucleotide sequences with IMGT/GENE-DB human TR gene sequences. The TCRdist pipeline was used in a later analysis to assign CDR3 sequences and most-parsimonious VDJ recombination scenarios. A later analysis defined each TCR beta chain by its CDR3 amino acid sequence plus V-gene family, and excluded reads lacking a unique V-gene family. A later analysis removed nearly 600 highly shared, low-generation-probability nucleotide sequences to deal with suspected cross-contamination and a sequencing artifact. In a later analysis, a clonal expansion index was calculated for each public chain from normalized within-repertoire ranks of inferred template counts. In a later analysis, generation probabilities were computed using a VDJ recombination model fitted to out-of-frame rearrangements, and the results were checked against IGoR. Hypergeometric tests were used in a later analysis to score TCR-TCR, TCR-HLA and TCR-CMV co-occurrence, with a repertoire-size bias correction applied to the TCR pairs. False discovery rates were estimated in a later analysis by permuting HLA or CMV assignments 20 times. In a later analysis, co-occurring TCRs were grouped with DBSCAN, and TCRdist sequence similarity was added when clustering was performed within HLA-allele-positive subsets. Repertoires with fewer than 30,000 or more than 120,000 public chains were left out of co-occurrence clustering, as were about 5 repertoires with anomalous nucleotide sharing. TCRdb took over this immuneACCESS table, retaining in-frame rearrangements with V and J assigned. Such tables are incomplete; in checked studies, under half of the missing clones stem from an unresolved V gene, and the remainder is unexplained. V, J and clone size are taken as reported in that table, and D and trimming were inferred from the DNA itself. The sample contains some 210,000 clones, over 70% of them found a single time. The ten biggest clones cover 1% to 1.5% of the sample.

The origin of this receptor is a man in his thirties or forties in good health and CMV-seronegative. The sample comprised PBMCs.

The nucleotide sequence is TGTTCCAGCAGCTTCCCTACAGGCCCAACTTATGGCTACACCTTC. Its amino acids are CSSSFPTGPTYGYTF. The receptor chain draws on TRBV7-9 and TRBJ1-2, with a tentative D gene TRBD1 over 5 matching bases. From the cysteine through the phenylalanine, the CDR3 covers 15 amino acids. Of all the DNA, just the CDR3 is kept, 45 bases in frame from base 1. CDR1 is given as SEHNR and CDR2 as FQNEAQ, both from the germline V gene (reference sequence).